The next 25 T cell receptor beta chains were all read from a single sample in a study of cytomegalovirus exposure and HLA in healthy donors. Data came from immunoSEQ multiplex PCR; TCRdb stores just in-frame clones and leaves some out. Of about 160,000 clones listed, more than 75% are singletons. Sequenced sample: PBMCs. The source is a man younger than 30 in good health and CMV-seronegative.

The chain recombines TRBV11-3 with TRBJ2-1, with 7 bases fitting TRBD1. CDR3 length equals 13 residues. V lost 5 bases, J lost 6 bases, and 4 bases stayed unmatched. Germline V gives CDR1 SGHNT, CDR2 YENEEA. The CDR3 nucleotides read TGTGCCAGCAGCATGACAGGGCGCAATGAGCAGTTCTTC. Encoded protein: CASSMTGRNEQFF. Drawing the rest from reference TRBV11-3 and TRBJ2-1, the complete variable domain is EAGVVQSPRYKIIEKKQPVAFWCNPISGHNTLYWYLQNLGQGPELLIRYENEEAVDDSQLPKDRFSAERLKGVDSTLKIQPAELGDSAVYLCASSMTGRNEQFFGPGTRLTVL.

The chain joins TRBV19 to TRBJ2-4, with D maybe TRBD2 (6 bases). This CDR3 is 14 amino acids long. Deletions cut 7 bases from V and 3 bases from J, with 13 bases between. The V gene's germline CDR1 is LNHDA and CDR2 SQIVND (reference sequence). The DNA for the CDR3 is TGTGCCAGTACCATGGGAGGACACAAAAACATTCAGTACTTC. Translating it yields CASTMGGHKNIQYF.

This clone was counted only a few times. The chain carries TRBV7-2 and TRBJ2-3; weak D call: TRBD1 (5 bases). The V end was cut by 3 bases, the J end by 4 bases, with 17 bases between. Germline V gene sequence: CDR1 SGHTA, CDR2 FQGNSA. There are 16 residues in the CDR3. The CDR3 DNA follows: TGTGCCAGCAGCTTTCCGTATGGGGCGATAGCAGATACGCAGTATTTT. Encoded protein: CASSFPYGAIADTQYF.

V and J are TRBV29-1 and TRBJ1-2, with a possible D match to TRBD1 (6 bases). CDR1 and CDR2 (germline): SQVTM, ANQGSEA. This CDR3 contains 12 residues. The V end was cut by 6 bases, the J end by 5 bases, with 13 bases between. In DNA, the CDR3 is TGCAGCGTCGCGACAGGTTTATATGGCTACACCTTC. It encodes CSVATGLYGYTF. Full variable domain (missing parts from reference TRBV29-1 and TRBJ1-2): SAVISQKPSRDICQRGTSLTIQCQVDSQVTMMFWYRQQPGQSLTLIATANQGSEATYESGFVIDKFPISRPNLTFSTLTVSNMSPEDSSIYLCSVATGLYGYTFGSGTRLTVV.

The rearrangement links TRBV29-1 to TRBJ1-1; 9 bases agree with TRBD1. CDR1 SQVTM and CDR2 ANQGSEA come from the germline V gene. The junction had 8 bases not matched to a gene; V was cut back by 2 bases and J by 4 bases. This CDR3 is 15 amino acids long. The CDR3 spells CSVEKRTGAGTEAFF. CDR3 nucleotide sequence: TGCAGCGTTGAAAAGAGGACAGGGGCGGGCACTGAAGCTTTCTTT. Drawing the rest from reference TRBV29-1 and TRBJ1-1, the complete variable domain is SAVISQKPSRDICQRGTSLTIQCQVDSQVTMMFWYRQQPGQSLTLIATANQGSEATYESGFVIDKFPISRPNLTFSTLTVSNMSPEDSSIYLCSVEKRTGAGTEAFFGQGTRLTVV.

The J gene is TRBJ2-7, the V gene TRBV4-1; possibly TRBD2 for D (6 bases). The germline gives CDR1 MGHRA, CDR2 YSYEKL. This CDR3 comprises 15 residues. V gave up 0 bases and J gave up 7 bases, with 16 bases separating them. Here the CDR3 reads CASSQETGLPWEQYF. The CDR3 nucleotides are TGCGCCAGCAGCCAAGAAACGGGACTCCCATGGGAGCAGTACTTC.

The chain recombines TRBV5-1 with TRBJ2-3; tentatively, D is TRBD2 (5 bases). This CDR3 contains 14 residues. CDR1 SGHRS and CDR2 YFSETQ come from the germline V gene. Trimming removed 4 bases at V and 0 bases at J, with 9 bases between. The chain's CDR3 is CASSPGGSTDTQYF. The DNA for the CDR3 is TGCGCCAGCAGCCCAGGCGGGAGCACAGATACGCAGTATTTT.

The genes are TRBV28 and TRBJ1-1; 10 nucleotides agree with TRBD1. Losses at the gene ends were 4 bases for V and 11 bases for J; bases not matched to a gene: 10. CDR3 length: 14 residues. Germline V gives CDR1 MDHEN, CDR2 SYDVKM. The CDR3 nucleotides are TGTGCCAGCAGTTCAGGACAGGGGGATTTTGGGGCTTTCTTT. Its protein product is CASSSGQGDFGAFF.

The J gene is TRBJ1-6, the V gene TRBV6-5; 8 bases are a match to TRBD1. J lost 14 bases, V lost 0 bases, and 12 bases had no gene match. This CDR3 comprises 16 residues. From germline, CDR1 is MNHEY and CDR2 SVGAGI. CDR3 sequence (DNA): TGTGCCAGCAGTTACTCGGCAAACTCAGCGACAGGGGCCCTCCACTTT. Its translation is CASSYSANSATGALHF.

The chain uses TRBV5-1 and TRBJ1-2, with TRBD1 matching 11 bases. Germline V lookup: CDR1 SGHRS, CDR2 YFSETQ. With 3 bases clipped from V and 8 bases from J, the junction kept 12 bases outside the gene matches. The CDR3 runs 16 residues. CDR3 in amino acids: CASSSPGQGVVPGYTF. The CDR3 DNA is TGCGCCAGCAGCTCTCCGGGACAGGGGGTCGTGCCAGGCTACACCTTC.

This chain links TRBV6-5 with TRBJ2-5, with TRBD2 identical over 13 bases. In germline, CDR1 is MNHEY, CDR2 SVGAGI. The J segment lost 5 bases and the V segment lost 10 bases, leaving 7 bases of the junction unmatched. This CDR3 is built from 14 residues. The CDR3 sequence is CATKTSGRFETQYF. CDR3 bases: TGTGCCACTAAGACTAGCGGGAGGTTTGAGACCCAGTACTTC.

V and J are TRBV18 and TRBJ1-1; no clear D. Trimming shortened V by 6 bases and J by 5 bases, and 10 bases separated the two germline ends. CDR3 length: 12 amino acids. In germline, CDR1 is KGHSH, CDR2 LQKENI. The CDR3 DNA reads TGTGCCAGCTCTCCCAGACAAACTGAAGCTTTCTTT. It specifies CASSPRQTEAFF.

The rearrangement links TRBV5-1 to TRBJ2-1; D is perhaps TRBD1 (5 bases). Germline CDR1 SGHRS, CDR2 YFSETQ. The CDR3 sequence is 15 residues long. V was cut by 0 bases and J by 9 bases, with 16 bases left in between. The DNA of the CDR3 is TGCGCCAGCAGCTTGGTCCCAGCCCCAAGGGGTGAGCAGTTCTTC. Its protein is CASSLVPAPRGEQFF.

The chain links TRBV4-2 to TRBJ2-7; TRBD2 matches 9 bases. Germline-derived CDR1 and CDR2 are LGHNA and YNFKEQ. J gave up 3 bases and V 1 base, and 10 bases lay outside the gene matches. The CDR3 is 17 amino acids. CDR3 region: CASSQGLLAGQLYEQYF. The CDR3, as DNA: TGTGCCAGCAGCCAAGGGCTCCTAGCGGGACAACTCTACGAGCAGTACTTC.

The chain has TRBV20-1 and TRBJ1-1; 8 bases are a match to TRBD1. The CDR3 is 11 residues long. With V trimmed by 3 bases and J by 10 bases, 4 bases remained unmatched. The germline gives CDR1 DFQATT, CDR2 SNEGSKA (reference sequence). The CDR3 is CSARLDRGAFF. Written as DNA, the CDR3 is TGCAGTGCTAGGCTAGACAGGGGAGCTTTCTTT.

The chain links TRBV27 to TRBJ2-2; D uncertain. The V gene's germline CDR1 is MNHEY and CDR2 SMNVEV (reference sequence). Trimming took 4 bases from V and 4 from J, leaving 19 bases between them. The CDR3 length is 17 residues. The CDR3 is CASSSKPQATTTGELFF. In nucleotides, the CDR3 is TGTGCCAGCAGTTCAAAGCCTCAGGCCACCACCACCGGGGAGCTGTTTTTT.

This clone was observed once. The gene calls are TRBV5-6 and TRBJ1-1, with unresolved D. CDR1 is SGHDT, CDR2 YYEEEE, per germline. The ends were cut back, 0 bases at V and 10 bases at J, with 13 bases in the middle. The CDR3 extends over 13 amino acids. CDR3 protein: CASSLAGPRGAFF. In nucleotides, the CDR3 is TGTGCCAGCAGCTTGGCAGGCCCCCGTGGAGCTTTCTTT.

The chain links TRBV6-5 to TRBJ2-7, with TRBD1 matching 7 bases. V shed 6 bases and J 4 bases; nucleotides not matched to a gene: 12. The germline CDR1 and CDR2 sequences are MNHEY and SVGAGI. This CDR3 has 15 residues. CDR3 protein: CASRQQGPTGYEQYF. CDR3 bases: TGTGCCAGCAGGCAACAGGGGCCTACTGGGTACGAGCAGTACTTC.

The chain links TRBV4-1 to TRBJ2-3; 8 nucleotides align to TRBD1. The V and J ends lost 3 bases and 0 bases, in that order; junction bases with no gene match: 11. The CDR3 has 18 residues. Per the germline V gene, CDR1 is MGHRA and CDR2 is YSYEKL. CDR3 coding DNA: TGCGCCAGCAGCCACAGACAGGTCCAGGGGGCAAGCACAGATACGCAGTATTTT. This sequence encodes CASSHRQVQGASTDTQYF.

The CDR3 DNA follows: TGTGCCAGCAGCTTGGACCTACAGGGGTTCGGAGATACGCAGTATTTT. Amino acids: CASSLDLQGFGDTQYF. J is TRBJ2-3 and V is TRBV5-4, with 7 bases fitting TRBD1. CDR3 size: 16 residues. Germline assignment: CDR1 SGHNT and CDR2 YYREEE (reference sequence). V trimming: 0 bases; J trimming: 5 bases; junction bases outside the gene matches: 9.

The V and J genes are TRBV30 and TRBJ1-1; D perhaps matches TRBD1 (5 bases). This CDR3 contains 12 residues. Trimming took 3 bases from V and 11 from J, leaving 16 bases between them. Germline V lookup: CDR1 GTSNPN, CDR2 SVGIG (reference sequence). Written as DNA, the CDR3 is TGTGCCTGGAGCCCTAGCGGGGCCGGGGCTTTCTTT. Its translation is CAWSPSGAGAFF.

This chain joins TRBV28 and TRBJ2-1; 16 bases are shared with TRBD2. Trimming at V came to 3 bases and at J to 15 bases, leaving 14 bases not matched to a gene. The CDR3 extends over 17 amino acids. Germline values: CDR1 MDHEN, CDR2 SYDVKM. The CDR3 reads CASSLGIGTSGRDPRFF. The CDR3 region has the DNA TGTGCCAGCAGTTTGGGTATCGGGACTAGCGGGAGGGATCCGAGGTTCTTC. Using reference TRBV28 and TRBJ2-1 for the parts outside the CDR3, the full variable domain is DVKVTQSSRYLVKRTGEKVFLECVQDMDHENMFWYRQDPGLGLRLIYFSYDVKMKEKGDIPEGYSVSREKKERFSLILESASTNQTSMYLCASSLGIGTSGRDPRFFGPGTRLTVL.

V is TRBV10-3 and J is TRBJ2-2; TRBD2 might be the D (6 bases). The CDR3 is 16 residues long. CDR1 and CDR2 (germline): ENHRY, SYGVKD. The V end lost 0 bases, the J end lost 4 bases, and 12 bases lay between the germline ends. The CDR3 spells CAISESSGVSTGELFF. Here the CDR3 DNA reads TGTGCCATCAGTGAGTCCTCGGGAGTAAGCACCGGGGAGCTGTTTTTT.

The chain joins TRBV7-2 to TRBJ2-2; 8 nucleotides match TRBD2. V was pared by 3 bases and J by 4 bases, with 7 bases of the junction left unmatched. CDR1 and CDR2 from the germline V gene are SGHTA and FQGNSA. The CDR3 runs to 16 residues. The CDR3 sequence: CASSFREGILTGELFF. The CDR3 nucleotides read TGTGCCAGCAGCTTCCGGGAGGGCATACTCACCGGGGAGCTGTTTTTT.

This clone was seen only once. The V and J genes are TRBV18 and TRBJ1-6, with D possibly being TRBD1 (6 bases). Trimming stripped 1 base from V and 8 bases from J, with 12 bases between. In germline, CDR1 is KGHSH, CDR2 LQKENI. CDR3 length: 15 amino acids. The CDR3 loop reads CASSPRQDGDSPLHF. The CDR3 DNA is TGTGCCAGCTCACCACGACAGGATGGGGATTCACCCCTCCACTTT.